The T cell receptor beta chain under discussion was sequenced for a study of spatial heterogeneity in lung cancer. Study as a whole: On average, each unique TCR and UMI combination appeared more than ten times in raw reads. Findings of the study overall: For expanded intratumoral alpha and beta TCRs, counts tracked tumor mutation counts. Tumor T cell coverage was estimated at around 7% for alpha and more than 12% for beta chains.

Time point noted: sample taken at primary tumor resection. By share, this clonotype counts as large. Its target is not known. TCRdb re-called the 5' RACE reads through MiXCR, storing one row per CDR3 protein. Of fewer than 1,000 distinct CDR3 sequences in the sample, approximately 7% were seen once. Germline loops: CDR1 SGHVS, CDR2 FQNEAQ. Losses at the gene ends were 1 base for V and 8 bases for J; bases not matched to a gene: 13. The CDR3 length is 17 residues. The chain uses TRBV7-8 and TRBJ1-2; 10 nucleotides agree with TRBD1. The clonotype was recovered from a male donor with early-stage non-small cell lung cancer. This specimen was lung tumor tissue, taken at surgery. CDR3 sequence: CASSLVVTGGKFVGYTF. The CDR3, as DNA: TGTGCCAGCAGCTTAGTTGTGACAGGGGGCAAATTCGTAGGCTACACCTTC.